Described below is a single T cell receptor (beta chain) sequence and its context. Its antigen specificity is not known. No much larger clonotype is one base removed from it; base qualities were not supplied. The data derive from a study of control samples from healthy donors and cancer patients (dated by TCRdb to the early 2020s). The library was built by means of the immunoSEQ multiplex PCR assay. The immuneACCESS repertoire file appears here via TCRdb, limited to in-frame rearrangements. These files lack a portion of the clones; in checked studies, under half of the deficit traces to unresolved V genes, and the cause of the others is not known. The sample data list 13,000 to 15,000 clones, and 60% to 80% of these were observed just once. The ten largest clones add up to roughly 17% of the sample. The CDR3 spans 13 residues, from the cysteine through the phenylalanine. Of the read, only the CDR3 DNA is kept; its 39 bases are in frame from base 1. As encoded in the germline V gene, CDR1 is LGHNA while CDR2 is YSLEER. Cut back by 1 base and 8 bases, the V and J ends lie 6 bases apart.

Recombination joined TRBV4-3 with TRBJ1-6; 5 matching bases give a weak D call of TRBD1. Sequences were obtained from formalin-fixed, paraffin-embedded tissue. This clonotype was sampled from a female donor with lung cancer. Here the CDR3 is given as CASSQVGDSPLHF. Read as DNA, the sequence is TGCGCCAGCAGCCAAGTGGGGGATTCACCCCTCCACTTT.